The sequence of this TCR beta chain was determined in a study of T cells in localized non-small cell lung cancer. Study-wide points: With higher T cell density in blood came longer overall survival. Uninvolved adjacent lung had higher T cell clonality than tumor and all other tissues. Only one tumor region was sequenced, so heterogeneity remains possible. When the top 100 tumor clones were examined, a median around 61 of them also appeared in the adjacent lung, which was paired and uninvolved.

The assay was immunoSEQ multiplex PCR, and TCRdb's table has in-frame clones only and misses some. The data contain approximately 31,000 clones, 78% of them singletons. In the case of this clone: The antigen remains unidentified.

Trimming took 2 bases from V and 3 from J, leaving 14 bases between them. The germline V gene encodes CDR1 SGHRS and CDR2 YFSETQ. This CDR3 comprises 15 residues. This TCR was recovered from a male donor older than 55 with stage II squamous cell lung carcinoma. The sequences come from peripheral blood, collected before any cancer treatment. The genes are TRBV5-1 and TRBJ2-5, with D perhaps TRBD1 (6 bases). CDR3 sequence reads: CASSLWQGMEETQYF. CDR3 DNA: TGCGCCAGCAGCTTATGGCAGGGGATGGAAGAGACCCAGTACTTC.